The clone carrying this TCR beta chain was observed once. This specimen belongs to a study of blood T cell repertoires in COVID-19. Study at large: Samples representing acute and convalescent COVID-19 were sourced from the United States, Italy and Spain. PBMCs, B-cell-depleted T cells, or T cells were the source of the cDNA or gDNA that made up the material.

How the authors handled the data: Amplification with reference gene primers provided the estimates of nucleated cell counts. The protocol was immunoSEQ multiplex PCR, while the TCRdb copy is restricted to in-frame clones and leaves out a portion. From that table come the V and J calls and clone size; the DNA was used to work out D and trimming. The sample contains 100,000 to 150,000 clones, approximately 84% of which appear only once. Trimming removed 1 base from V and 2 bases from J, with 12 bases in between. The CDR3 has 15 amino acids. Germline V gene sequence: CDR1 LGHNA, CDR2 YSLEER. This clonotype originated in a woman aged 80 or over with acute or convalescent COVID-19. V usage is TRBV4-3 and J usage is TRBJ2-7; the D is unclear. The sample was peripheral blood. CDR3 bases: TGCGCCAGCAGCCAAGTCTCAGGTCCTCCCTACGAGCAGTACTTC. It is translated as CASSQVSGPPYEQYF.